Below are 4 T cell receptor beta chains sequenced from a single sample in a study of cytomegalovirus exposure and HLA in healthy donors. PCR involved 60 Vbeta and 13 Jbeta primers. Method: immunoSEQ multiplex PCR; TCRdb's copy keeps in-frame clones and lacks some. The sample consists of 80,000 to 100,000 clones, around 81% of them appearing once. Specimen: PBMCs. The receptors shown here come from a female donor in good health and CMV-seropositive.

The chain uses TRBV29-1 and TRBJ2-5; TRBD2 agrees at 7 bases. V shed 3 bases, J shed 2 bases, and the junction held 9 bases outside the gene matches. Germline CDR1 reads SQVTM; CDR2 reads ANQGSEA. The CDR3 is made up of 15 amino acids. This chain's CDR3 is CSVEKKGLPQETQYF. In DNA form, the CDR3 reads TGCAGCGTTGAGAAGAAGGGACTACCACAAGAGACCCAGTACTTC.

In its sample, this clone was seen a few times. The V gene is TRBV7-6, the J gene TRBJ1-1; 8 bases are a match to TRBD1. Germline V gives CDR1 SGHVS, CDR2 FNYEAQ. The CDR3 has 12 residues. V shed 5 bases and J 7 bases; nucleotides not matched to a gene: 3. As DNA, the CDR3 is TGTGCCAGCAGCCCCGGACAGGGTGAAGCTTTCTTT. Translated: CASSPGQGEAFF. The full variable domain, its missing parts supplied by reference TRBV7-6 and TRBJ1-1, is GAGVSQSPRYKVTKRGQDVALRCDPISGHVSLYWYRQALGQGPEFLTYFNYEAQQDKSGLPNDRFSAERPEGSISTLTIQRTEQRDSAMYRCASSPGQGEAFFGQGTRLTVV.

This chain links TRBV5-1 with TRBJ1-1; TRBD1 aligns across 8 bases. CDR1 is SGHRS, CDR2 YFSETQ, per germline. The CDR3 loop spans 14 amino acids. J was trimmed by 0 bases and V by 3 bases; bases with no gene match: 1. CDR3 DNA sequence: TGCGCCAGCAGCTGGGGACAGGTGAACACTGAAGCTTTCTTT. It is translated as CASSWGQVNTEAFF.

The chain combines TRBV19 with TRBJ1-1, with 8 bases aligning to TRBD1. This CDR3 has 14 amino acids. The germline CDR1 and CDR2 sequences are LNHDA and SQIVND (reference sequence). The trim removed 10 bases at V and 4 bases at J, leaving 11 bases unmatched. The CDR3 loop is CATSRGLRITEAFF. CDR3 DNA: TGTGCCACCTCCAGGGGGCTACGGATCACTGAAGCTTTCTTT.